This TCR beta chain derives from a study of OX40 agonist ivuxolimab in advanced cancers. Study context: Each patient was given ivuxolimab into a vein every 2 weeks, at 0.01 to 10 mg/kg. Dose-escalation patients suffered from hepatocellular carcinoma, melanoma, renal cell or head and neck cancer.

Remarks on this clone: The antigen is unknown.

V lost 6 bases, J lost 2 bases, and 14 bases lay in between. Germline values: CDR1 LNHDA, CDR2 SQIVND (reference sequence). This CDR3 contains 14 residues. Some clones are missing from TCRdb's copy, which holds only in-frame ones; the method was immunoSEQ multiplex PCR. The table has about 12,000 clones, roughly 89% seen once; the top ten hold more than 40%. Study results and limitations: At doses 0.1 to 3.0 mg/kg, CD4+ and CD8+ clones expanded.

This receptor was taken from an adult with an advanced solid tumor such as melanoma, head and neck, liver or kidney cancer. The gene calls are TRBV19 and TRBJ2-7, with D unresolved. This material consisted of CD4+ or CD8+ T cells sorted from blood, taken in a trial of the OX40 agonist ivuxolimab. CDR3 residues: CASRVTRSAYEQYF. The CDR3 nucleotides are TGTGCCAGTAGGGTGACGCGGTCGGCCTACGAGCAGTACTTC.